The subject of this entry is one T cell receptor beta chain. Its cognate antigen has yet to be identified. No quality values exist for individual bases; no much larger clone is one base distant. The source of the sample is a study of shared clonotypes between healthy human individuals (dated by TCRdb to 2020 to 2022). In terms of the full investigation: A couple of women and a few men aged 18 to 49 years were included in the cohort. For each donor, three plates each were used for CD4 naive and CD4 memory, two plates were used for CD8 naive, and one plate was used for CD8 memory. The study deeply sequenced blood TCR repertoires of five healthy adults to estimate repertoire size and the extent of clonotype sharing between individuals. To increase sequencing depth and limit assay-specific biases, TCR repertoire library preparation and sequencing were carried out by different laboratories using diverse techniques. Each donor's leukapheresis produced roughly between roughly 0.9 and 9 billion PBMCs. Broader findings and caveats from the paper: Rarefaction of sorted-subset datasets indicated incomplete sequencing despite the large sequencing depth. Pairwise subsampling led to the expectation that sequencing depth would affect the degree of clonotype sharing among donors. When a handful of donors were compared, the shared fraction of clonotypes was about 5% for naive CD4, around 3.5% for naive CD8, about 2.5% for memory CD4, and under 0.5% for memory CD8. Sampling was restricted to blood, and TCR repertoires in tissue are likely to differ from TCR repertoires in blood. Compared with non-shared clonotypes, the clonotypes found in all four sorted-subset donors had higher generation probabilities. The small number of donors limited the genetic and exposure-history diversity represented. Naive subsets generally had larger estimated clonotype richness than memory subsets.

CDR1 and CDR2 are read off the germline V gene as SGHRS and YFSETQ. At the junction V is shortened by 0 bases and J by 5 bases, with 15 bases in between. The CDR3 covers 15 residues, taking in both the cysteine and the phenylalanine. The read is trimmed to its CDR3 DNA, 45 bases read in frame from base 1. The donors were healthy, HIV-negative adults with no recently reported acute infections or vaccinations. Every donor was a Caucasian adult living in Nashville, Tennessee, USA. CD4+ T cells were enriched by magnetic negative selection; naive cells were then positively selected on CD45RA, and the negative fraction formed the memory subset. After blood collection by leukapheresis, PBMCs were isolated using Ficoll-Histopaque density gradient centrifugation and then cryopreserved in the vapor phase of liquid nitrogen. Purity and quantity of every magnetically sorted T cell population were checked by analytical flow cytometry. Each sorted fraction had its genomic DNA isolated and then quantified by UV absorbance on a Nanodrop 2000c.

Using the deep immunoSEQ assay, TCR CDR3 regions were amplified from genomic DNA by multiplex PCR. For each cell subset, the extracted genomic DNA was distributed evenly across all wells of several immunoSEQ 96-well plates, and each plate served as one replicate. For sorted subsets, each replicate PCR was loaded with about 200 ng genomic DNA, equivalent to roughly 30,000 T cell genomes. The purified libraries were quantified using a Qubit 3.0 fluorometer, sized with a Bioanalyzer 2100, and then quantified again using the KAPA Library Quantification kit. A separate single-read 150-cycle Illumina NextSeq 550 flow cell was used to sequence each immunoSEQ 96-well plate. Per the original workflow: Because only junctional sequences without quality scores were contained in the immunoSEQ output, filtering matching that applied to full-length reads could not be performed. Sequences were annotated with PyIR, a Python wrapper for IgBLAST v1.9, using IMGT germline references to assign V/J genes and CDR3. Reads were filtered out if the reads had weak V/J assignments (E-value above 1e-6), no CDR3, stop codons, out-of-frame junctions, or ambiguous translated residues. V3J clonotypes were defined as sequences sharing the same inferred V gene, J gene, and CDR3 amino acid sequence. Percentage overlap between repertoires was computed as shared unique clonotypes divided by the size of the smaller repertoire. Three approaches were used to assess repertoire richness: RTK rarefaction, the Chao1 estimator, and Recon v2.1 estimates of unobserved clonotypes. OLGA was used to compute generation probabilities for all TCRbeta clonotypes that the gDNA method yielded from four donors. The source is immuneACCESS, and TCRdb retained only in-frame sequences with V and J called. Part of the clones is not carried over; for the studies checked, unresolved V genes explain less than half of this, and the remainder is unexplained. The V and J calls and clone size are taken from that table; D and trimming were inferred from the DNA. The sample includes about 2 million clones, with 90% to 95% observed a single time. 0.1% to 0.15% of the sample is taken by the ten largest.

Recombination connected TRBV5-1 to TRBJ2-7, with the D call tentatively TRBD1 or TRBD2, each fitting 5 bases. The sample comprised naive CD4+ T cells sorted from blood. Taken with the paper, the label for cell subset or site translates to: CD45RA+ positively selected. This TCR came from a man between 18 and 29 years old in good health. The DNA sequence is as follows: TGCGCCAGCAGCTTGGGGGGGATACGCGGCCACGAGCAGTACTTC. This encodes CASSLGGIRGHEQYF.